One and the same sample provided the 11 T cell receptor beta chains below, sequenced in a study of MAIT cells during Salmonella Paratyphi A infection. Study-level results: Oligoclonal MAIT cells preferred TRBV20 and TRBV6, with usage seemingly unaffected by infection.

What these receptors recognize is not known. Time point here: after infection, following antibiotic treatment. Valpha7.2+ CD161+ T cells were sorted by flow cytometry as MAIT cells. MiXCR was run by TCRdb on the 5' RACE reads, yielding one entry per CDR3 protein. The table records over 700 distinct CDR3 sequences, about a sixth of them present only once. Material: MAIT cells from blood, obtained at the last sampling point of the challenge study. The source is a person aged 18 to 75 who was deliberately infected with Salmonella Paratyphi A in a paratyphoid fever challenge study.

This clonotype was counted a few times. This sequence joins TRBV12-3 or TRBV12-4 and TRBJ2-4; D is perhaps TRBD2 (5 bases). Trimming stripped 0 bases from V and 0 bases from J, with 9 bases between. CDR3 length equals 16 residues. This CDR3 is CASSLAGSVAKNIQYF. The CDR3 region has the DNA TGTGCCAGCAGTTTAGCGGGTAGCGTAGCCAAAAACATTCAGTACTTC.

This chain links TRBV20-1 with TRBJ2-7, with TRBD2 matching over 8 bases. This CDR3 region has 16 residues. Germline values: CDR1 DFQATT, CDR2 SNEGSKA (reference sequence). The ends lost 3 bases at V and 2 bases at J; junction bases unmatched: 12. The CDR3 region has the DNA TGCAGTGCTAGCCTGTCCCAGCGGGGGTTTACCTACGAGCAGTACTTC. Its protein product is CSASLSQRGFTYEQYF.

V gene TRBV19 combines with J gene TRBJ2-1; D is undetermined. The CDR3 is 15 amino acids. Germline CDR1 reads LNHDA; CDR2 reads SQIVND (reference sequence). V was shortened by 6 bases and J by 7 bases, with 19 bases between the two germline ends. The CDR3 DNA reads TGTGCCAGTAGACGGCTTGACACCGATAGGAATGAGCAGTTCTTC. Protein: CASRRLDTDRNEQFF.

V gene TRBV6-1 combines with J gene TRBJ2-5; perhaps TRBD1 as D (5 bases). Germline V CDR1 and CDR2: MNHNS, SASEGT. Deletions cut 7 bases from V and 3 bases from J, with 12 bases between. The CDR3 has 13 residues. The CDR3 DNA is TGTGCCAGCACTGGCAGGGTTGAAGAGACCCAGTACTTC. Protein: CASTGRVEETQYF.

The CDR3 DNA reads TGTGCCTGGAGTGTCTCGGGGGAGGTCAACGAGCAGTACTTC. Its translation is CAWSVSGEVNEQYF. The chain employs TRBV30 and TRBJ2-7; maybe TRBD2 (6 bases). The germline V and J ends were trimmed by 0 bases and 5 bases, with 14 bases remaining between them. From germline, CDR1 is GTSNPN and CDR2 SVGIG (reference sequence). The CDR3 consists of 14 residues. Together with reference TRBV30 and TRBJ2-7, the CDR3 gives the full variable domain: SQTIHQWPATLVQPVGSPLSLECTVEGTSNPNLYWYRQAAGRGLQLLFYSVGIGQISSEVPQNLSASRPQDRQFILSSKKLLLSDSGFYLCAWSVSGEVNEQYFGPGTRLTVT.

The sample holds a few counts of this clonotype. The chain uses TRBV5-1 and TRBJ2-7; no reliable D call. The CDR3 sequence is 14 residues long. The V gene's germline CDR1 is SGHRS and CDR2 YFSETQ. V lost 1 base to trimming and J lost 2 bases, with 10 bases between them. The CDR3 loop is CASSLPTDTYEQYF. CDR3 nucleotide sequence: TGCGCCAGCAGCTTGCCCACCGATACCTACGAGCAGTACTTC.

This clonotype is labeled as large (0.1 to 1%). The chain has TRBV20-1 and TRBJ1-1; maybe TRBD1 (5 bases). This CDR3 has 13 residues. Germline V CDR1 and CDR2: DFQATT, SNEGSKA (reference sequence). The V gene lost 4 bases and the J gene lost 4 bases, with 13 bases spanning the gap. The DNA of the CDR3 is TGCAGTGCTAAAACTGACAGCTTCACTGAAGCTTTCTTT. Translation: CSAKTDSFTEAFF.

This clonotype is hyperexpanded by share. The gene calls are TRBV6-4 and TRBJ2-3; no clear D gene. Germline V gene lookup returns CDR1 MRHNA and CDR2 SNTAGT. The CDR3 has 13 amino acids. Trimming cost V 0 bases and J 4 bases, with 5 bases left between them. CDR3 nucleotide sequence: TGTGCCAGCAGTGACTCCGAGGCAGATACGCAGTATTTT. Translated, it gives CASSDSEADTQYF.

This clonotype was picked up many times. V usage is TRBV20-1 and J usage is TRBJ2-3, with a possible D match to TRBD1 (6 bases). Germline CDR1 reads DFQATT; CDR2 reads SNEGSKA (reference sequence). V dropped 6 bases and J dropped 6 bases, with 25 bases sitting between them. This CDR3 spans 16 amino acids. The CDR3 here is CSAVTGSSGPSDTQYF. The CDR3 nucleotides read TGCAGTGCAGTAACAGGGTCCTCTGGCCCGTCTGATACGCAGTATTTT.

As to this clonotype: This could be a read error, since a much larger clone is one nucleotide away. This sequence joins TRBV20-1 and TRBJ1-6, with D perhaps matching TRBD1 (5 bases). The CDR3 runs to 14 residues. Trimming removed 3 bases from V and 11 bases from J, with 17 bases in between. Germline CDR1 and CDR2: DFQATT and SNEGSKA (reference sequence). CDR3 amino acids: CSARSGGENPPLHF. CDR3 DNA sequence: TGCAGTGCTAGGTCCGGAGGGGAGAATCCACCCCTCCACTTT.

This clonotype is classed as large (0.1 to 1%). The rearrangement links TRBV20-1 to TRBJ2-7; D ambiguous. Germline V CDR1 and CDR2: DFQATT, SNEGSKA (reference sequence). The CDR3 extends over 12 amino acids. The V and J ends lost 2 bases and 7 bases respectively, with 12 bases between them. The CDR3 spells CSARLGDREQYF. The CDR3 bases are TGCAGTGCTAGACTTGGGGATCGGGAGCAGTACTTC.